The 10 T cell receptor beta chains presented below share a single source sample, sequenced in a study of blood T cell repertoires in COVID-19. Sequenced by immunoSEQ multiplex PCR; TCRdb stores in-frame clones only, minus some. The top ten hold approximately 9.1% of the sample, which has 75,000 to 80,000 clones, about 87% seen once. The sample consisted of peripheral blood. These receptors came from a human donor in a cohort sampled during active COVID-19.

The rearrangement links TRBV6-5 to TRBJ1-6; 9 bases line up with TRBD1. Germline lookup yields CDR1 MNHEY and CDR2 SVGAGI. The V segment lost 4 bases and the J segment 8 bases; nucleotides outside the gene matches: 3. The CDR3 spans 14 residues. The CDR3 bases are TGTGCCAGCAGTTCGGACAGGGGATATTCACCCCTCCACTTT. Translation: CASSSDRGYSPLHF.

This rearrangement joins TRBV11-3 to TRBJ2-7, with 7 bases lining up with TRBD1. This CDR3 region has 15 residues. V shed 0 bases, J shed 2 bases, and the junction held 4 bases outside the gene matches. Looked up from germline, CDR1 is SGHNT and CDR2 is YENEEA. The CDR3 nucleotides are TGTGCCAGCAGCTTAGATGGGACAGAGACCTACGAGCAGTACTTC. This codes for CASSLDGTETYEQYF. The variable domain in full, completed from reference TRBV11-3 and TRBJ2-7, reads EAGVVQSPRYKIIEKKQPVAFWCNPISGHNTLYWYLQNLGQGPELLIRYENEEAVDDSQLPKDRFSAERLKGVDSTLKIQPAELGDSAVYLCASSLDGTETYEQYFGPGTRLTVT.

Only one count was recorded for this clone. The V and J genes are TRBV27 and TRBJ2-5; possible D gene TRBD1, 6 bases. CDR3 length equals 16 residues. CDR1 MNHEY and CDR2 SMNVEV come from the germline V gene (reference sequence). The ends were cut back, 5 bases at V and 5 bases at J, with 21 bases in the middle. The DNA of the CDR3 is TGTGCCAGCAGTACCGGGCTCTGGGGGCGCCCGGAGACCCAGTACTTC. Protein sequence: CASSTGLWGRPETQYF.

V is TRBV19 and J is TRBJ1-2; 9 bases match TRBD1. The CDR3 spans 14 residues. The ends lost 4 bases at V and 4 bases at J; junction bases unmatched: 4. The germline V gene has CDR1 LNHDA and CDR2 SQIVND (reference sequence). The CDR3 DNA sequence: TGTGCCAGTAGTAAACAGGGGGCGGGCTATGGCTACACCTTC. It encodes CASSKQGAGYGYTF.

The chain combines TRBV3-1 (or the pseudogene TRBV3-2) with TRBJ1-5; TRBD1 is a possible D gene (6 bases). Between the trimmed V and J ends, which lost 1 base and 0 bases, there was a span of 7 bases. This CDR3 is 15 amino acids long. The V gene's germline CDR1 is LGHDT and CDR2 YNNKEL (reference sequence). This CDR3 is CASSQGDNSNQPQHF. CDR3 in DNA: TGTGCCAGCAGCCAAGGGGACAATAGCAATCAGCCCCAGCATTTT.

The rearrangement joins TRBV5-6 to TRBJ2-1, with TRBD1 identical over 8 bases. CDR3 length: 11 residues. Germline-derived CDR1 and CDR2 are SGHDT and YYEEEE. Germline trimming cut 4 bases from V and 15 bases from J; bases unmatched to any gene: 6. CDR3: CASSVDRVWFF. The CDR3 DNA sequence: TGTGCCAGCAGCGTGGACAGGGTTTGGTTCTTC.

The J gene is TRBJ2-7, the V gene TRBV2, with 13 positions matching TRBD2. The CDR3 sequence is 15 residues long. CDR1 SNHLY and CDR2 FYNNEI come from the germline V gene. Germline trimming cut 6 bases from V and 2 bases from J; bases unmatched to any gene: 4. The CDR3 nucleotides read TGTGCCAGCAGGAAACTAGCGGGAGGGCCCTACGAGCAGTACTTC. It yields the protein CASRKLAGGPYEQYF.

The CDR3 DNA follows: TGTGCCAGCGGGACACGCGATGCCTACAATGAGCAGTTCTTC. It yields the protein CASGTRDAYNEQFF. The J gene is TRBJ2-1, the V gene TRBV9, with TRBD1 as a possible D gene (6 bases). Germline V gene data show CDR1 as SGDLS and CDR2 as YYNGEE. Trimming removed 7 bases at V and 2 bases at J, with 13 bases between. The CDR3 is made up of 14 amino acids.

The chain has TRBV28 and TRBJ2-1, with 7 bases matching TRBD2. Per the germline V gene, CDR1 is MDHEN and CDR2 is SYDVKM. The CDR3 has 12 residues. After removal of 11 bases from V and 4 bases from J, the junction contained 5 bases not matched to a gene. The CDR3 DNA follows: TGTGCCTCGGGTAGCGGGTACAATGAGCAGTTCTTC. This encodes CASGSGYNEQFF.

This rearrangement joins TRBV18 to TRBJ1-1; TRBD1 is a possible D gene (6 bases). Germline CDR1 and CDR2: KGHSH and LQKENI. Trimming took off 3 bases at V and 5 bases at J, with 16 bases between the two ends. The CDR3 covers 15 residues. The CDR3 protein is CASSPGGGAGTEAFF. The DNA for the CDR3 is TGTGCCAGCTCACCGGGAGGGGGTGCGGGGACTGAAGCTTTCTTT.